These 32 T cell receptor beta chains came from one sample sequenced in a study of graft-versus-host responses after intestinal transplantation. Which antigens these TCRs recognize remains unknown. Repertoires were generated with immunoSEQ multiplex PCR, while TCRdb's copy carries only in-frame clones and drops some. This table holds about 78,000 clones, roughly 84% found once. The source material was unstimulated CD8+ T cells sorted from spleen or lymph node cells, sampled before transplant. These receptors all come from a human donor who was the organ donor for an intestinal transplant.

The chain recombines TRBV7-2 with TRBJ2-1; 7 bases fit TRBD1. Per the germline V gene, CDR1 is SGHTA and CDR2 is FQGNSA. The junction had 2 bases not matched to a gene; V was cut back by 3 bases and J by 3 bases. CDR3 length equals 14 residues. CDR3 sequence reads: CASSLGQNYNEQFF. DNA for the CDR3: TGTGCCAGCAGCTTGGGACAGAACTACAATGAGCAGTTCTTC.

This chain uses TRBV7-9 with TRBJ1-1; D perhaps matches TRBD1 (6 bases). The CDR3 runs to 17 residues. Looked up from germline, CDR1 is SEHNR and CDR2 is FQNEAQ (reference sequence). Trimming stripped 2 bases from V and 3 bases from J, with 19 bases between. CDR3 DNA sequence: TGTGCCAGCAGCTTAACGGGGCAGGGGTTAAGGGACACTGAAGCTTTCTTT. Its translation: CASSLTGQGLRDTEAFF. Variable domain in full (rest from reference TRBV7-9 and TRBJ1-1): DTGVSQNPRHKITKRGQNVTFRCDPISEHNRLYWYRQTLGQGPEFLTYFQNEAQLEKSRLLSDRFSAERPKGSFSTLEIQRTEQGDSAMYLCASSLTGQGLRDTEAFFGQGTRLTVV.

The chain couples TRBV9 to TRBJ1-3; no clear D gene. The V and J ends lost 6 bases and 2 bases respectively, with 3 bases between them. CDR3 length: 11 residues. Germline CDR1 is SGDLS and CDR2 is YYNGEE. The chain's CDR3 is CASKTGNTIYF. The CDR3 DNA follows: TGTGCCAGCAAGACTGGAAACACCATATATTTT.

The rearrangement joins TRBV9 to TRBJ2-7; D unclear. Germline assignment: CDR1 SGDLS and CDR2 YYNGEE. The V gene lost 0 bases and the J gene lost 2 bases, with 9 bases spanning the gap. This CDR3 region has 14 residues. CDR3 region: CASSVGAGAYEQYF. Written as DNA, the CDR3 is TGTGCCAGCAGCGTAGGTGCAGGAGCCTACGAGCAGTACTTC.

This clone was seen only a few times. The chain has TRBV6-4 and TRBJ1-4, with D hard to call. Germline V CDR1 and CDR2: MRHNA, SNTAGT. The ends were cut back, 4 bases at V and 7 bases at J, with 13 bases in the middle. The CDR3 spans 14 residues. The CDR3 coding sequence is TGTGCCAGCAGTGTACCCTGGTGGGTTGAAAAACTGTTTTTT. Translation: CASSVPWWVEKLFF.

V and J are TRBV27 and TRBJ2-7; 9 bases line up with TRBD2. V lost 7 bases and J lost 4; bases outside the gene matches: 5. Germline lookup yields CDR1 MNHEY and CDR2 SMNVEV (reference sequence). This CDR3 spans 13 amino acids. CDR3 region: CASIPRGGYEQYF. DNA of the CDR3: TGTGCCAGCATTCCGCGGGGGGGATACGAGCAGTACTTC.

This chain uses TRBV9 with TRBJ1-5; D perhaps matches TRBD1 (5 bases). The CDR3 is made up of 16 amino acids. Trimming cost V 4 bases and J 1 base, with 15 bases left between them. Germline assignment: CDR1 SGDLS and CDR2 YYNGEE. CDR3 loop: CASSPPGQGSNQPQHF. In nucleotides, the CDR3 is TGTGCCAGCAGCCCACCTGGGCAGGGAAGCAATCAGCCCCAGCATTTT.

This clone appeared a single time. The V call is TRBV4-1, the J call TRBJ1-1; D unresolved. Germline V lookup: CDR1 MGHRA, CDR2 YSYEKL. The CDR3 is 12 residues long. The V gene lost 4 bases and the J gene lost 9 bases, with 12 bases spanning the gap. The CDR3 is CASSPDWSKAFF. CDR3 nucleotide sequence: TGCGCCAGCAGCCCTGATTGGAGCAAAGCTTTCTTT.

The rearrangement uses TRBV4-1 and TRBJ1-2, with TRBD1 as a possible D gene (5 bases). This CDR3 region has 14 residues. CDR1 and CDR2 (germline): MGHRA, YSYEKL. The V end was cut by 4 bases, the J end by 7 bases, with 16 bases between. CDR3 sequence (DNA): TGCGCCAGCAGCCCATCCCCGGACATGGGTGGCTACACCTTC. Encoded protein: CASSPSPDMGGYTF.

The rearrangement joins TRBV7-9 to TRBJ1-4; D may be TRBD1 (6 bases). Germline assignment: CDR1 SEHNR and CDR2 FQNEAQ (reference sequence). The ends were cut back, 6 bases at V and 8 bases at J, with 19 bases in the middle. This CDR3 contains 15 residues. Written as DNA, the CDR3 is TGTGCCAGCAGTCAAGGGGGGCTAGGTTGGGAAAAACTGTTTTTT. Its protein product is CASSQGGLGWEKLFF.

The chain couples TRBV6-6 to TRBJ2-5; possible D gene TRBD2, 6 bases. This CDR3 is 13 amino acids long. Trimming pared 2 bases from V and 5 bases from J, leaving 9 bases between. Germline lookup yields CDR1 MNHNY and CDR2 SVGAGI (reference sequence). In nucleotides, the CDR3 is TGTGCCAGCAGTTACGCTGGGGGGGAGACCCAGTACTTC. It yields the protein CASSYAGGETQYF.

The count of this clone is one. The chain joins TRBV4-1 to TRBJ1-3, with D maybe TRBD1 (5 bases). Germline CDR1 reads MGHRA; CDR2 reads YSYEKL. The CDR3 has 16 amino acids. V was shortened by 3 bases and J by 4 bases, with 16 bases between the two germline ends. The CDR3 protein is CASSQETGLLGNTIYF. As DNA, the CDR3 is TGCGCCAGCAGCCAGGAGACGGGACTCTTAGGAAACACCATATATTTT.

This clone has a handful of counts. J is TRBJ1-5 and V is TRBV19; D remains unclear. This CDR3 comprises 11 residues. V was trimmed by 8 bases and J by 6 bases, leaving 8 bases between them. CDR1 LNHDA and CDR2 SQIVND come from the germline V gene (reference sequence). The CDR3 nucleotides read TGTGCCAGTCAAGATGGTCAGCCCCAGCATTTT. Amino acids: CASQDGQPQHF.

The chain links TRBV7-9 to TRBJ2-7; 12 bases agree with TRBD2. Germline V gives CDR1 SEHNR, CDR2 FQNEAQ (reference sequence). This CDR3 has 17 amino acids. Trimming cost V 4 bases and J 3 bases; bases outside gene matches: 10. The DNA for the CDR3 is TGTGCCAGCAGCTCAGAGACTAGCGGGGGCAGCAACTACGAGCAGTACTTC. This codes for CASSSETSGGSNYEQYF.

DNA of the CDR3: TGTGCCAGCAGCCCAGGGACTAGCGGGGATCCATATCCTCAAGAGACCCAGTACTTC. It yields the protein CASSPGTSGDPYPQETQYF. This chain links TRBV7-2 with TRBJ2-5, with 13 bases matching TRBD2. V shed 5 bases and J 2 bases; nucleotides not matched to a gene: 14. The CDR3 runs to 19 residues. CDR1 is SGHTA, CDR2 FQGNSA, per germline.

The chain carries TRBV27 and TRBJ1-4, with 9 bases matching TRBD1. Trimming removed 9 bases from V and 6 bases from J; junction bases left unmatched: 20. CDR1 is MNHEY, CDR2 SMNVEV, per germline (reference sequence). The CDR3 runs to 18 residues. The CDR3 region is CASKTTGTGFDYDEKLFF. As DNA, the CDR3 is TGTGCCAGTAAGACAACCGGGACAGGGTTTGATTATGATGAAAAACTGTTTTTT.

The chain carries TRBV28 and TRBJ1-4; D call uncertain. V lost 6 bases and J lost 6, with 14 bases in between. Germline loops: CDR1 MDHEN, CDR2 SYDVKM. The CDR3 loop spans 14 amino acids. The DNA for the CDR3 is TGTGCCAGCAGCTTAGTGGGGAGGGATGAAAAACTGTTTTTT. It translates to CASSLVGRDEKLFF.

Here the CDR3 reads CASAAGTSYEQYF. The CDR3 DNA reads TGTGCCAGCGCCGCCGGGACCTCCTACGAGCAGTACTTC. The chain links TRBV27 to TRBJ2-7, with D perhaps given as TRBD1 or TRBD2 (5 bases each). This CDR3 has 13 amino acids. Trimming shortened V by 8 bases and J by 0 bases, and 11 bases separated the two germline ends. From germline, CDR1 is MNHEY and CDR2 SMNVEV (reference sequence).

The chain combines TRBV10-2 with TRBJ2-1, with 8 positions matching TRBD2. The germline V gene encodes CDR1 WSHSY and CDR2 SAAADI. Germline trimming cut 2 bases from V and 5 bases from J; bases unmatched to any gene: 5. The CDR3 length is 15 residues. CDR3 sequence: CASSERGGLNNEQFF. The CDR3 nucleotides are TGCGCCAGCAGTGAGCGGGGGGGCCTCAACAATGAGCAGTTCTTC.

The chain carries TRBV5-1 and TRBJ1-6; D remains unclear. In germline, CDR1 is SGHRS, CDR2 YFSETQ. CDR3 length equals 17 residues. V lost 5 bases to trimming and J lost 5 bases, with 20 bases between them. The CDR3 bases are TGCGCCAGCAGACATATAAGGTGGGGTGTTAATAATTCACCCCTCCACTTT. Its translation is CASRHIRWGVNNSPLHF.

The chain has TRBV5-7 and TRBJ1-3; D is possibly TRBD1 (5 bases). Being an ORF, TRBV5-7 has a function that is uncertain. V shed 7 bases and J shed 4 bases, with 15 bases lying between them. The CDR3 is 14 residues long. CDR3 in amino acids: CASPPGRGGNTIYF. CDR3 DNA sequence: TGTGCCAGCCCCCCCGGGAGGGGCGGAAACACCATATATTTT.

This chain uses TRBV18 with TRBJ2-5, with 7 positions matching TRBD1. Germline CDR1 is KGHSH and CDR2 is LQKENI. The V and J ends lost 3 bases and 5 bases, in that order; junction bases with no gene match: 9. This CDR3 spans 15 amino acids. CDR3 in amino acids: CASSPPGGHEETQYF. The CDR3 DNA reads as TGTGCCAGCTCACCCCCAGGGGGTCACGAGGAGACCCAGTACTTC.

This chain links TRBV5-4 with TRBJ2-3, with D uncertain. Trimming pared 5 bases from V and 3 bases from J, leaving 7 bases between. This CDR3 comprises 12 residues. Germline CDR1 reads SGHNT; CDR2 reads YYREEE (reference sequence). The CDR3 here is CASSLTTDTQYF. CDR3 DNA sequence: TGTGCCAGCAGTCTGACAACAGATACGCAGTATTTT. The full variable domain, with the rest looked up from reference TRBV5-4 and TRBJ2-3, is ETGVTQSPTHLIKTRGQQVTLRCSSQSGHNTVSWYQQALGQGPQFIFQYYREEENGRGNFPPRFSGLQFPNYSSELNVNALELDDSALYLCASSLTTDTQYFGPGTRLTVL.

The sample holds a few counts of this clone. The chain recombines TRBV14 with TRBJ2-1; TRBD1 agrees at 8 bases. The V gene's germline CDR1 is SGHDN and CDR2 FVKESK. This CDR3 has 16 residues. J was trimmed by 1 base and V by 2 bases; bases with no gene match: 4. The CDR3 DNA reads as TGTGCCAGCAGCCAATTTACAGGGGGGTCCTACAATGAGCAGTTCTTC. As protein: CASSQFTGGSYNEQFF. Drawing the rest from reference TRBV14 and TRBJ2-1, the complete variable domain is EAGVTQFPSHSVIEKGQTVTLRCDPISGHDNLYWYRRVMGKEIKFLLHFVKESKQDESGMPNNRFLAERTGGTYSTLKVQPAELEDSGVYFCASSQFTGGSYNEQFFGPGTRLTVL.

V and J are TRBV2 and TRBJ2-2; no clear D. V was clipped by 4 bases and J by 4 bases, with 10 bases between them. This CDR3 contains 14 residues. The germline V gene encodes CDR1 SNHLY and CDR2 FYNNEI. CDR3: CASSVIVATGELFF. The CDR3 DNA reads TGTGCCAGCAGTGTCATAGTAGCCACCGGGGAGCTGTTTTTT. The full variable domain, in which reference TRBV2 and TRBJ2-2 provide the parts outside the CDR3, is EPEVTQTPSHQVTQMGQEVILRCVPISNHLYFYWYRQILGQKVEFLVSFYNNEISEKSEIFDDQFSVERPDGSNFTLKIRSTKLEDSAMYFCASSVIVATGELFFGEGSRLTVL.

The CDR3 loop reads CASSPPTETNRVGGELFF. As DNA, the CDR3 is TGTGCCAGCAGTCCGCCGACAGAAACCAATCGGGTCGGCGGGGAGCTGTTTTTT. The gene calls are TRBV27 and TRBJ2-2; TRBD1 is a possible D gene (5 bases). This CDR3 is built from 18 residues. The germline CDR1 and CDR2 sequences are MNHEY and SMNVEV (reference sequence). V was trimmed by 5 bases and J by 7 bases, leaving 26 bases between them.

This chain connects TRBV28 to TRBJ1-3; D gene unclear. The V end was cut by 5 bases, the J end by 0 bases, with 20 bases between. The CDR3 runs 18 residues. Germline-derived CDR1 and CDR2 are MDHEN and SYDVKM. The CDR3 nucleotides read TGTGCCAGCAGTGCAACGGGCCTCGGACTCTACTCTGGAAACACCATATATTTT. Translation: CASSATGLGLYSGNTIYF.

This clone has only a few counts. This chain links TRBV4-2 with TRBJ2-2; 9 bases match TRBD2. Trimming took 4 bases from V and 3 from J; bases not matched to a gene: 3. CDR1 is LGHNA, CDR2 YNFKEQ, per germline. This CDR3 comprises 15 residues. The chain's CDR3 is CASSPIAGDTGELFF. CDR3 DNA sequence: TGTGCCAGCAGCCCAATAGCGGGGGACACCGGGGAGCTGTTTTTT.

The genes are TRBV7-8 and TRBJ1-5; D unclear. The germline CDR1 and CDR2 sequences are SGHVS and FQNEAQ. The length of the CDR3 is 19 residues. Trimming shortened V by 3 bases and J by 3 bases, and 24 bases separated the two germline ends. In nucleotides, the CDR3 is TGTGCCAGCAGCTTGTTACTGGAAGGAGGGTACAGCTTCAATCAGCCCCAGCATTTT. It translates to CASSLLLEGGYSFNQPQHF.

This clone was counted only a few times. J is TRBJ1-5 and V is TRBV4-1, with D uncertain. V dropped 3 bases and J dropped 4 bases, with 13 bases sitting between them. The CDR3 extends over 15 amino acids. Per the germline V gene, CDR1 is MGHRA and CDR2 is YSYEKL. This CDR3 is CASSQRVTMNQPQHF. The CDR3, as DNA: TGCGCCAGCAGCCAGAGAGTTACGATGAATCAGCCCCAGCATTTT.

This sequence joins TRBV11-3 and TRBJ2-7; tentative D call: TRBD1 (6 bases). V gave up 1 base and J gave up 3 bases, with 10 bases separating them. The CDR3 covers 14 residues. CDR1 SGHNT and CDR2 YENEEA come from the germline V gene. The CDR3 loop is CASSLGGQLYEQYF. The CDR3 region has the DNA TGTGCCAGCAGCTTAGGTGGACAGCTCTACGAGCAGTACTTC.

The chain recombines TRBV28 with TRBJ1-6, with D possibly TRBD1 on 5 matching bases. Germline CDR1 is MDHEN and CDR2 is SYDVKM. The CDR3 length is 17 residues. V dropped 7 bases and J dropped 0 bases, with 16 bases sitting between them. CDR3 in DNA: TGTGCCAGCACAACATACAGGCGCCGCTCCTATAATTCACCCCTCCACTTT. Translation: CASTTYRRRSYNSPLHF.